Listed here is a single TCR beta chain. Its antigen is not known. This entry comes from a study of T cell responses to AZD1222 COVID-19 vaccine. General study points: Without day 14 samples, only post-peak T cell repertoires were studied. Most donors were white British and more were female, and clonal diversity was possibly underestimated.

Investigators merged groups given second doses at roughly 4 or roughly 12 weeks. TCRdb keeps only in-frame clones here, not all; method: immunoSEQ multiplex PCR. The table records 40,000 to 60,000 clones, over 85% of them present only once. This CDR3 contains 15 residues. Losses at the gene ends were 5 bases for V and 8 bases for J; bases not matched to a gene: 14. CDR1 is MDHEN, CDR2 SYDVKM, per germline. The specimen was peripheral blood, collected 28 days after the second AZD1222 dose. The clonotype comes from an adult who received the AZD1222 COVID-19 vaccine. The chain recombines TRBV28 with TRBJ1-2, with 7 positions matching TRBD1. The CDR3 DNA reads TGTGCCAGCAGTATAACGCCCGGGACAGTGAACGGCTACACCTTC. It yields the protein CASSITPGTVNGYTF.